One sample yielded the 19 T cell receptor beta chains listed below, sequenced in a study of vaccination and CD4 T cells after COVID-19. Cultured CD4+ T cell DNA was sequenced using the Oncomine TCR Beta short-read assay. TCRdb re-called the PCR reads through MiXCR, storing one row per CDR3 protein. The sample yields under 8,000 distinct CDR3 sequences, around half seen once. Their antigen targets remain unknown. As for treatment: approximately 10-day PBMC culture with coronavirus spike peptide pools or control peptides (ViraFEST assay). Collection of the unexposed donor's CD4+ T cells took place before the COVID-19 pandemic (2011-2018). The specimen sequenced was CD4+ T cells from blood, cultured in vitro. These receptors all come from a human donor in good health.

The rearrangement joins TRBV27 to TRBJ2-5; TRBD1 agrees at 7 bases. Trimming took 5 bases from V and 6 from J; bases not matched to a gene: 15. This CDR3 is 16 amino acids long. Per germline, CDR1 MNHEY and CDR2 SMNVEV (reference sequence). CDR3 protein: CASSPRTGPNTKTQYF. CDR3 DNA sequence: TGTGCCAGCAGTCCTCGGACAGGCCCCAATACAAAGACCCAGTACTTC.

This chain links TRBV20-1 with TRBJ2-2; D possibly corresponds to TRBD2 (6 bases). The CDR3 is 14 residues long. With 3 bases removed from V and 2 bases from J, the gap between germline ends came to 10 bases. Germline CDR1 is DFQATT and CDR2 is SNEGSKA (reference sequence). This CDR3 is CSARDAGNTGELFF. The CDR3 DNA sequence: TGCAGTGCTAGGGACGCGGGAAACACCGGGGAGCTGTTTTTT.

CDR3 DNA sequence: TGTGCCTGCCTCGAGGGGCCGGACAGATACACCTTC. This sequence encodes CACLEGPDRYTF. The rearrangement joins TRBV30 to TRBJ1-2, with a tentative D call TRBD1 (6 bases). CDR3 length equals 12 residues. V was clipped by 6 bases and J by 11 bases, with 19 bases between them. Germline values: CDR1 GTSNPN, CDR2 SVGIG (reference sequence).

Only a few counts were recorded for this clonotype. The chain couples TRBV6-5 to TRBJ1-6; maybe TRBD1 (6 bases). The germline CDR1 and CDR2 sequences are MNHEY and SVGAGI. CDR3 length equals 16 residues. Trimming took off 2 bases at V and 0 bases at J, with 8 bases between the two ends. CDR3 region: CASSYRGSSYNSPLHF. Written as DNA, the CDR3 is TGTGCCAGCAGTTACAGGGGGAGCTCCTATAATTCACCCCTCCACTTT.

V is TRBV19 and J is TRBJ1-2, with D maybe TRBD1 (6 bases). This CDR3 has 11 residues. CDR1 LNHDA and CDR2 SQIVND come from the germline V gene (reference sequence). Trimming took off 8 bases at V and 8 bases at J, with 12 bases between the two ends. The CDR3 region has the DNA TGTGCCAGTCATAAGACAGGCGGCTACACCTTC. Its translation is CASHKTGGYTF.

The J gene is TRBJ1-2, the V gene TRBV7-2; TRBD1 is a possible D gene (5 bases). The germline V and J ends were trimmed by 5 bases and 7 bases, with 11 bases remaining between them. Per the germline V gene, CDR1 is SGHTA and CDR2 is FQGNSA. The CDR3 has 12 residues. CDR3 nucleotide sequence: TGTGCCAGCAGCAATGGGGGTCCTGGCTACACCTTC. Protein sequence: CASSNGGPGYTF.

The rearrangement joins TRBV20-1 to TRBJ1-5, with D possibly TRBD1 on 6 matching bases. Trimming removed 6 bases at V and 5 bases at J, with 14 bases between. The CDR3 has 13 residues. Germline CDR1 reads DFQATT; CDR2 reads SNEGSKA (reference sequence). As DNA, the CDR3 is TGCAGTGCCACCAGGGGATCGGATCAGCCCCAGCATTTT. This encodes CSATRGSDQPQHF.

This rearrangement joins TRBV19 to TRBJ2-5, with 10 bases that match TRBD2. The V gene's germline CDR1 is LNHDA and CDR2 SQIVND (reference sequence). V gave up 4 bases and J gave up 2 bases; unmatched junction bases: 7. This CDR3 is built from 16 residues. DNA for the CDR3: TGTGCCAGTAGTAGACCCGGACTAGCGGCACAAGAGACCCAGTACTTC. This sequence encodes CASSRPGLAAQETQYF.

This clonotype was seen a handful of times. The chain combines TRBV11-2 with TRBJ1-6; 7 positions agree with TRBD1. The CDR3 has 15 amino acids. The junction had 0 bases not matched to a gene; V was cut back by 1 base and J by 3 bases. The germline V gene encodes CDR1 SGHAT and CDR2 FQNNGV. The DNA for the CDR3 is TGTGCCAGCAGCTTAGGGGACAGCTATAATTCACCCCTCCACTTT. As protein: CASSLGDSYNSPLHF.

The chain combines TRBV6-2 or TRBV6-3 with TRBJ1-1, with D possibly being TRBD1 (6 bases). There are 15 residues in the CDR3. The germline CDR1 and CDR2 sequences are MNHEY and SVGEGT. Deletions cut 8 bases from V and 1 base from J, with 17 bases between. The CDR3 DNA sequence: TGTGCCAGCTACCCCGGGGGCCGAGGGAACACTGAAGCTTTCTTT. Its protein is CASYPGGRGNTEAFF.

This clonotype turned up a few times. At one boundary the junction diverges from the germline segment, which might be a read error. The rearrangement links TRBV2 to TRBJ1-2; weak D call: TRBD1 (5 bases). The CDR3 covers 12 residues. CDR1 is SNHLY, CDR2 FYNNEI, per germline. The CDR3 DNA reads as TGTGCCAGCCGGCTAGAAACCGGGACGTCCCCCTTC. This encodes CASRLETGTSPF.

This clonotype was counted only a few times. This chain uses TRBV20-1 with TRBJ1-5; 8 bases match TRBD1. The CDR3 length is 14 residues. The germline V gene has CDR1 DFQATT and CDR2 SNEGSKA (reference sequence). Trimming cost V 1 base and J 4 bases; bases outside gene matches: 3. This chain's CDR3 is CSARVGQGNQPQHF. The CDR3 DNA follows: TGCAGTGCTAGAGTTGGACAGGGTAATCAGCCCCAGCATTTT.

This chain's CDR3 is CASSPRAGGNQPQHF. CDR3 DNA: TGTGCCAGCAGCCCTCGGGCGGGGGGCAATCAGCCCCAGCATTTT. This chain connects TRBV11-2 to TRBJ1-5; TRBD1 is a possible D gene (5 bases). Germline V CDR1 and CDR2: SGHAT, FQNNGV. Trimming took 5 bases from V and 2 from J, leaving 13 bases between them. The CDR3 is 15 residues long.

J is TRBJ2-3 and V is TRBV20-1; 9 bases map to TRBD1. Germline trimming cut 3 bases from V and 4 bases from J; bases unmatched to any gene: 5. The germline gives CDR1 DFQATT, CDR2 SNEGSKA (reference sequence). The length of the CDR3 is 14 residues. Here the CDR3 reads CSASRDRDPDTQYF. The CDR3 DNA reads TGCAGTGCTAGCCGGGACAGGGACCCAGATACGCAGTATTTT.

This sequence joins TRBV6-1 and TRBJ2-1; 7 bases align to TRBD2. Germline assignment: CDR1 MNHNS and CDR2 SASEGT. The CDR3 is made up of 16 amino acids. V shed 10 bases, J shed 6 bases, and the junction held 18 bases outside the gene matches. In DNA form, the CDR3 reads TGTGCCATCAACAAGCAAGCGGGGAAGGCACCCAATGAGCAGTTCTTC. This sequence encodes CAINKQAGKAPNEQFF.

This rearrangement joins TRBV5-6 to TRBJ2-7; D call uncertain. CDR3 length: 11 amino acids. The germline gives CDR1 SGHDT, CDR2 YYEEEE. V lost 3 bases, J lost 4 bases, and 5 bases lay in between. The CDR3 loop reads CASSWGYEQYF. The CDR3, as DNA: TGTGCCAGCAGCTGGGGTTACGAGCAGTACTTC.

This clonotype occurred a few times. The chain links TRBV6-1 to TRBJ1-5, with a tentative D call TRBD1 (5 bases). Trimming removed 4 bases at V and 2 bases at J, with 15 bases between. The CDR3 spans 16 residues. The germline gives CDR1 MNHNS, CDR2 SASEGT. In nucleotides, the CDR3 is TGTGCCAGCAGTGTGACGAGGAGGGGACGCAATCAGCCCCAGCATTTT. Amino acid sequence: CASSVTRRGRNQPQHF.

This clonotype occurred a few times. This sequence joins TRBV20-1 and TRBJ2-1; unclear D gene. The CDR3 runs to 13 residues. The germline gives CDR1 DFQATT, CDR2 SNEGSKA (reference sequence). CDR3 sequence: CSAKVPSYNEQFF. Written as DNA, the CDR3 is TGCAGCGCGAAGGTCCCCTCCTACAATGAGCAGTTCTTC.

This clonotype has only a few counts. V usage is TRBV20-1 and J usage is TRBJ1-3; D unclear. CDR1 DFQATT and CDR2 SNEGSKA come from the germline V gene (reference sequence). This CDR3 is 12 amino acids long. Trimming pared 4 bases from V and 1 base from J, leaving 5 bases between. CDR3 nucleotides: TGCAGTGCTAAGGGATCTGGAAACACCATATATTTT. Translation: CSAKGSGNTIYF.